This TCR beta chain derives from a study of T cells in Graves' hyperthyroidism and ophthalmopathy. Points from the study as a whole: Among clonotypes expanded in thyroid above 0.001, most were also found in blood.

Graves' hyperthyroidism showing no ophthalmopathy progression within 18 months was considered stable. Newly diagnosed patients aged 18 to 65 had hyperthyroidism of under 2 months' duration. From RNA transcripts, TCR beta CDR3 regions were amplified. In the first-round RT-PCR of the TCR CDR3, the HTBI primer set was used. TCRdb re-called the multiplex PCR reads with MiXCR, one entry per CDR3 protein. The top ten clones hold around 9.3% of a sample with hundreds of thousands of distinct CDR3 sequences, about 38% of them seen once. For this clonotype: The antigen is not known.

Germline V gene sequence: CDR1 ENHRY, CDR2 SYGVKD. There are 14 residues in the CDR3. The V and J ends lost 10 bases and 4 bases, in that order; junction bases with no gene match: 7. This rearrangement joins TRBV10-3 to TRBJ1-5; the match to TRBD1 covers 10 bases. Sequencing used blood. This TCR derives from a man aged 18 to 35 with Graves' hyperthyroidism. Here the CDR3 DNA reads TGTGCCACCGGGACAGGGGAGGCGAATCAGCCCCAGCATTTT. It yields the protein CATGTGEANQPQHF.